Each of the 22 T cell receptor beta chains below was sequenced from the same sample in a study of blood T cell repertoires in COVID-19. Assay: immunoSEQ multiplex PCR; the TCRdb copy retains only in-frame clones and omits some. The sample holds about 76,000 clones, roughly 90% seen once. The sample consisted of peripheral blood. All receptors come from a human donor in a cohort sampled during active COVID-19.

This chain joins TRBV7-9 and TRBJ2-1; 10 bases match TRBD1. The length of the CDR3 is 19 residues. In germline, CDR1 is SEHNR, CDR2 FQNEAQ (reference sequence). The junction had 12 bases not matched to a gene; V was cut back by 4 bases and J by 0 bases. CDR3: CASSSPSGQGTSSYNEQFF. As DNA, the CDR3 is TGTGCCAGCAGCTCCCCCTCGGGACAGGGGACGAGCTCCTACAATGAGCAGTTCTTC.

This clone occurred a few times. This chain joins TRBV6-5 and TRBJ1-6, with D unresolved. The CDR3 is 13 residues long. Trimming stripped 6 bases from V and 8 bases from J, with 11 bases between. CDR1 and CDR2 from the germline V gene are MNHEY and SVGAGI. The CDR3 bases are TGTGCCAGCAGGATAGGGAGTGATTCACCCCTCCACTTT. This codes for CASRIGSDSPLHF.

This chain joins TRBV11-2 and TRBJ1-3; TRBD1 is a possible D gene (6 bases). The germline CDR1 and CDR2 sequences are SGHAT and FQNNGV. The V gene lost 1 base and the J gene lost 2 bases, with 12 bases spanning the gap. The CDR3 runs 16 residues. CDR3 protein: CASSLVRRGPGNTIYF. The CDR3 bases are TGTGCCAGCAGCTTAGTGCGGCGGGGGCCTGGAAACACCATATATTTT.

The gene calls are TRBV6-5 and TRBJ1-4, with 10 bases aligning to TRBD1. Looked up from germline, CDR1 is MNHEY and CDR2 is SVGAGI. Unmatched junction bases numbered 8, after V lost 2 bases and J lost 8 bases. The CDR3 spans 16 residues. The CDR3 region is CASSYREGTGAEKLFF. The CDR3 nucleotides read TGTGCCAGCAGTTACCGTGAAGGGACAGGGGCGGAAAAACTGTTTTTT.

The chain links TRBV28 to TRBJ1-2; the match to TRBD1 covers 10 bases. The CDR3 is 13 amino acids. Germline V CDR1 and CDR2: MDHEN, SYDVKM. V dropped 6 bases and J dropped 7; count of bases not matched to a gene: 5. CDR3 in DNA: TGTGCCAGCAGAGAGACAGGGGGCTTTGGCTACACCTTC. Its translation is CASRETGGFGYTF.

To note about this clone: Relative to the germline gene, one junction end is altered; a read error may explain this. CDR3 nucleotide sequence: TGTGCTAGCAGCTTAGTTCCTAGCGGGGGGTCTGGTCAAGAGACCCAGTACTTC. Its protein product is CASSLVPSGGSGQETQYF. The chain joins TRBV7-7 to TRBJ2-5, with 11 bases lining up with TRBD2. Germline-derived CDR1 and CDR2 are SSHAT and FNYEAQ (reference sequence). The CDR3 covers 18 residues. Filled out from reference TRBV7-7 and TRBJ2-5, the complete variable domain reads GAGVSQSPRYKVTKRGQDVTLRCDPISSHATLYWYQQALGQGPEFLTYFNYEAQPDKSGLPSDRFSAERPEGSISTLTIQRTEQRDSAMYRCASSLVPSGGSGQETQYFGPGTRLLVL.

The DNA for the CDR3 is TGTGCCAGCAGCTCGATGAGGGGGAATACGCAGTATTTT. This sequence encodes CASSSMRGNTQYF. The V call is TRBV3-1 (or the pseudogene TRBV3-2), the J call TRBJ2-3, with D possibly matching TRBD1 (6 bases). The CDR3 covers 13 residues. CDR1 is LGHDT, CDR2 YNNKEL, per germline (reference sequence). The germline V and J ends were trimmed by 5 bases and 7 bases, with 13 bases remaining between them.

Of note for this clone: At one of its ends the junction is not consistent with the germline gene, which may arise from a read error. CDR3 nucleotides: TGCGCCAGCAGCCAATTCCCGACAGATCAACACTCTTTC. Protein product: CASSQFPTDQHSF. The chain uses TRBV4-1 and TRBJ2-7; D is possibly TRBD1 (5 bases). The CDR3 sequence is 13 residues long. Looked up from germline, CDR1 is MGHRA and CDR2 is YSYEKL.

The chain uses TRBV10-3 and TRBJ2-3; 7 positions match TRBD1. CDR1 is ENHRY and CDR2 is SYGVKD in the germline V gene. V was pared by 5 bases and J by 2 bases, with 4 bases of the junction left unmatched. This CDR3 region has 14 residues. In DNA form, the CDR3 reads TGTGCCATCAGTCGGACAGGAGCCACAGATACGCAGTATTTT. Encoded protein: CAISRTGATDTQYF.

This clone was seen a handful of times. The chain uses TRBV20-1 and TRBJ1-1, with a possible D match to TRBD1 (5 bases). The CDR3 runs to 12 residues. In germline, CDR1 is DFQATT, CDR2 SNEGSKA (reference sequence). The ends were cut back, 3 bases at V and 9 bases at J, with 14 bases in the middle. CDR3 DNA: TGCAGTGCTAGTTTCCGGGACTTTAAAGCTTTCTTT. Translated: CSASFRDFKAFF.

The gene calls are TRBV16 and TRBJ1-1; possible D gene TRBD1, 6 bases. The CDR3 is 14 amino acids. V shed 2 bases and J shed 3 bases, with 10 bases lying between them. From germline, CDR1 is KGHSY and CDR2 FQNENV. The CDR3 reads CASSQQGWDTEAFF. DNA of the CDR3: TGTGCCAGCAGCCAACAGGGGTGGGACACTGAAGCTTTCTTT.

This chain connects TRBV27 to TRBJ1-1; D may be TRBD1 (5 bases). V lost 2 bases to trimming and J lost 5 bases, with 12 bases between them. The CDR3 extends over 14 amino acids. Germline CDR1 is MNHEY and CDR2 is SMNVEV (reference sequence). The CDR3 loop reads CASSLGHSTTEAFF. For the CDR3, the DNA is TGTGCCAGCAGTTTAGGACATTCAACGACTGAAGCTTTCTTT.

The rearrangement uses TRBV5-1 and TRBJ1-1, with 10 positions matching TRBD1. With 3 bases clipped from V and 3 bases from J, the junction kept 14 bases outside the gene matches. The CDR3 is 18 residues long. Germline V gives CDR1 SGHRS, CDR2 YFSETQ. The CDR3 sequence: CASSWFGPMGQGHTEAFF. CDR3 DNA sequence: TGCGCCAGCAGCTGGTTTGGGCCCATGGGACAGGGGCACACTGAAGCTTTCTTT.

The chain recombines TRBV11-1 with TRBJ1-5; 9 nucleotides line up with TRBD1. J gave up 3 bases and V 5 bases, and 5 bases lay outside the gene matches. Germline V CDR1 and CDR2: SGHAT, FQDESV (reference sequence). The CDR3 extends over 15 amino acids. CDR3 nucleotides: TGTGCCAGCAGCCCCGGGACAGGGTTCAATCAGCCCCAGCATTTT. Its protein product is CASSPGTGFNQPQHF.

This sequence joins TRBV11-1 and TRBJ2-2; TRBD1 is a possible D gene (8 bases). The V gene's germline CDR1 is SGHAT and CDR2 FQDESV (reference sequence). The V end was cut by 5 bases, the J end by 5 bases, with 18 bases between. The CDR3 covers 16 residues. CDR3 sequence: CASSTYRGGSTGELFF. For the CDR3, the DNA is TGTGCCAGCAGCACTTACAGGGGGGGATCAACCGGGGAGCTGTTTTTT.

By its share, this clone is medium-sized. The chain uses TRBV7-2 and TRBJ2-2; D gene unclear. Per the germline V gene, CDR1 is SGHTA and CDR2 is FQGNSA. The CDR3 spans 14 residues. V was cut by 3 bases and J by 0 bases, with 5 bases left in between. CDR3 coding DNA: TGTGCCAGCAGCTTTGAGACGAACACCGGGGAGCTGTTTTTT. This encodes CASSFETNTGELFF.

This chain joins TRBV6-6 and TRBJ1-2; a possible D gene is TRBD1 (5 bases). This CDR3 is built from 16 residues. Trimming removed 5 bases from V and 4 bases from J, with 20 bases in between. CDR1 and CDR2 from the germline V gene are MNHNY and SVGAGI (reference sequence). The CDR3 reads CASSKRGERGGYGYTF. The DNA for the CDR3 is TGTGCCAGCAGTAAGAGAGGGGAGCGGGGAGGCTATGGCTACACCTTC.

The genes are TRBV20-1 and TRBJ2-5, with TRBD1 matching over 7 bases. The CDR3 is 11 amino acids. CDR1 and CDR2 from the germline V gene are DFQATT and SNEGSKA (reference sequence). CDR3 sequence reads: CSPRQGETQYF. In nucleotides, the CDR3 is TGCAGCCCCCGACAGGGAGAGACCCAGTACTTC.

In its sample, this clone was seen once. The chain combines TRBV27 with TRBJ1-2, with TRBD1 identical over 7 bases. Trimming took 2 bases from V and 4 from J; bases not matched to a gene: 13. The CDR3 extends over 17 amino acids. Germline CDR1 is MNHEY and CDR2 is SMNVEV (reference sequence). Here the CDR3 reads CASSLHRDKGAVYGYTF. CDR3 sequence (DNA): TGTGCCAGCAGTTTACACCGGGACAAGGGGGCTGTCTATGGCTACACCTTC.

The chain couples TRBV11-2 to TRBJ2-3; D may be TRBD1 (6 bases). CDR3 length equals 13 residues. Germline-derived CDR1 and CDR2 are SGHAT and FQNNGV. V was pared by 5 bases and J by 5 bases, with 11 bases between. The CDR3 loop reads CASSRWTVDTQYF. CDR3 DNA sequence: TGTGCCAGCAGCCGTTGGACAGTAGATACGCAGTATTTT.

The chain combines TRBV7-9 with TRBJ2-5, with a possible D match to TRBD2 (7 bases). The V and J ends lost 5 bases and 4 bases respectively, with 17 bases between them. The CDR3 totals 15 residues. Looked up from germline, CDR1 is SEHNR and CDR2 is FQNEAQ (reference sequence). The CDR3 reads CASSPSDRGGETQYF. Here the CDR3 DNA reads TGTGCCAGCAGCCCGAGCGATAGGGGGGGAGAGACCCAGTACTTC.

The chain recombines TRBV29-1 with TRBJ2-7; the D is unclear. The CDR3 is 11 amino acids. Trimming left V 7 bases short and J 3 bases short, with 10 bases between. Germline V gives CDR1 SQVTM, CDR2 ANQGSEA. CDR3: CSASTDYEQYF. CDR3 DNA sequence: TGCAGCGCGTCTACCGACTACGAGCAGTACTTC.